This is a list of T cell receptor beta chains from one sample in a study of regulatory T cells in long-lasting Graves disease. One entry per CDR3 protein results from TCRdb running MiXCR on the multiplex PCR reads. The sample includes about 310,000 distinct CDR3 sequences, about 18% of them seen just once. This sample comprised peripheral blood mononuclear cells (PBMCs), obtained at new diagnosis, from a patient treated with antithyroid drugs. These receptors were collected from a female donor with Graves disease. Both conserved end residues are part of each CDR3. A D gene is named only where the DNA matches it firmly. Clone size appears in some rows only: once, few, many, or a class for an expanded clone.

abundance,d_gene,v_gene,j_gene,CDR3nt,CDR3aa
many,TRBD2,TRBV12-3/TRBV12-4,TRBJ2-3,TGTGCCAGCAGTTTAGGAGCGGGAATGACAGATACGCAGTATTTT,CASSLGAGMTDTQYF
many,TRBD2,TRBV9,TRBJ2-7,TGTGCCAGCAGCCGGGACTACTCCTACGAGCAGTACTTC,CASSRDYSYEQYF
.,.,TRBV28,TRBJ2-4,TGTGCCAGCAGTTATCGGGACTCCTTAGCCAAAAACATTCAGTACTTC,CASSYRDSLAKNIQYF
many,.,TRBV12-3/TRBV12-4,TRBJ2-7,TGTGCCAGCAGTCATCGGACACCATCCTACGAGCAGTACTTC,CASSHRTPSYEQYF
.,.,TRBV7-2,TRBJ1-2,TGCGCCAGCAGCTTCAGGGGCTACTATGGCCACACCTTC,CASSFRGYYGHTF
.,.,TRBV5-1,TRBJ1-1,TGCGCCAGCAGCTACAAAGGGGGGGGAGGCACTGAAGCTTTCTTT,CASSYKGGGGTEAFF
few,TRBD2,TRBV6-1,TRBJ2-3,TGTGCCAGCAGAGCGGGACTAGCGGCTTTCACAGATACGCAGTATTTT,CASRAGLAAFTDTQYF
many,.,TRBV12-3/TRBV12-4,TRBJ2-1,TGTGCCAGCAGTTCAGGGGACTTTTACAATGAGCAGTTCTTC,CASSSGDFYNEQFF
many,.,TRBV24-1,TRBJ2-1,TGTGCCACCGGCCGCGGAAATGAGCAGTTCTTC,CATGRGNEQFF
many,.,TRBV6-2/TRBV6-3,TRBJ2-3,TGTGCCAGCAGTTACGTGCCCACAGATACGCAGTATTTT,CASSYVPTDTQYF
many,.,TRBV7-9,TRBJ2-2,TGTGCCACTCGAACACTGACCCCCGGGGAGCTGTTTTTT,CATRTLTPGELFF
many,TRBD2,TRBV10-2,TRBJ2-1,TGCGCCAGCAGTGACCAGGGTAGCGGGACCTCCTACAATGAGCAGTTCTTC,CASSDQGSGTSYNEQFF
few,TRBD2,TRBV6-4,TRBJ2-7,TGTGCCAGCGGCCCCGGGACTAGCGGGATGGGCGAGCAGTACTTC,CASGPGTSGMGEQYF
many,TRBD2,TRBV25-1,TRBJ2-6,TGTGCCAGCCTAGGGAGGGGACCTGGGGCCAACGTCCTGACTTTC,CASLGRGPGANVLTF
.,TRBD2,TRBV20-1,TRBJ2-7,TGCAGTGCCGAACTAGCGGGAGACGAGCAGTACTTC,CSAELAGDEQYF
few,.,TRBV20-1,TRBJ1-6,TGCAGTGCTAGAAGTAGGGAGGGAGCGCATTCACCCCTCCACTTT,CSARSREGAHSPLHF
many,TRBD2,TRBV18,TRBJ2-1,TGTGCCAGCTCACCACGTTCCCAGCGGGAGGGCCGGGGTGAGCAGTTCTTC,CASSPRSQREGRGEQFF
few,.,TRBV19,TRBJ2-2,TGTGCCAGTAGTTGGACTTCCACCACCGGGGAGCTGTTTTTT,CASSWTSTTGELFF
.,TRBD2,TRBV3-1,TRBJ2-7,TGTGCCAGCAGCCAAGAGCTAATTGAAGCGGGAGAGTCCCACGAGCAGTACTTC,CASSQELIEAGESHEQYF
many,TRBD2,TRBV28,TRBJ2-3,TGTGCCAGCAGCCCCGGGACTAGCGGGGAGGTAGATACGCAGTATTTT,CASSPGTSGEVDTQYF
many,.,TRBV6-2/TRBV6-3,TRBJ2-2,TGTGCCAGCAGCGACCTAGTTGGTGGGAACACCGGGGAGCTGTTTTTT,CASSDLVGGNTGELFF
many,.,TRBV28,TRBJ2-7,TGTGCCAGCAGTTCCGCGTTAAGGGGAGCCTACGAGCAGTACTTC,CASSSALRGAYEQYF
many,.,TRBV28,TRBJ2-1,TGTGCCAGTCAACAGGGTTTCGATGAGCAGTTCTTC,CASQQGFDEQFF
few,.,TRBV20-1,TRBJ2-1,TGCAGTGCCCGAGCCTCCTCCAATGAGCAGTTCTTC,CSARASSNEQFF
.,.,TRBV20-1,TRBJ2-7,TGCAGTGCTAGAGATCTCAGGGGGGATGCCTACGAGCAGTACTTC,CSARDLRGDAYEQYF
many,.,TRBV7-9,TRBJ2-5,TGTGCCAGCAGCTTTATTGAAGGAGAGACCCAGTACTTC,CASSFIEGETQYF
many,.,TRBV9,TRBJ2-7,TGTGCCAGCAGCCACTCCATGGCGGGAACCTACGAGCAGTACTTC,CASSHSMAGTYEQYF
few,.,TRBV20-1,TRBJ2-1,TGCAGTGCTAGTAGAGCGATAGGATACAATGAGCAGTTCTTC,CSASRAIGYNEQFF
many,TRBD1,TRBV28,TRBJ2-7,TGTGCCAGCAGTTTGGACAGGGGCTACGAGCAGTACTTC,CASSLDRGYEQYF
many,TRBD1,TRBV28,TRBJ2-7,TGTGCCAGCAGTGTCCGACGACAGGGAAGGCCCGAGCAGTACTTC,CASSVRRQGRPEQYF
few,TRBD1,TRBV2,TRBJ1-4,TGTGCCAGCAACGGGGACAGGTTACCAACTAATGAAAAACTGTTTTTT,CASNGDRLPTNEKLFF